The entry below gives a single T cell receptor beta chain sequence along with its context. No antigen is known for it. Cultured CD4+ T-cell DNA underwent Oncomine TCR Beta short-read sequencing. Using its own MiXCR run on the PCR reads, TCRdb lists one record per CDR3 protein. The data contain about 9,500 distinct CDR3 sequences, approximately 61% of them singletons. The data originate from a study of vaccination and CD4 T cells after COVID-19. The CDR3 is made up of 13 amino acids. V lost 2 bases, J lost 2 bases, and 7 bases lay in between. The germline V gene encodes CDR1 MDHEN and CDR2 SYDVKM. Noted treatment: roughly 10-day PBMC culture with coronavirus spike peptide pools or control peptides (ViraFEST assay).

This sequence originates from a human donor who had recovered from COVID-19. This chain uses TRBV28 with TRBJ2-7; D assignment may be TRBD1 or TRBD2 (5 bases each). Sequencing was performed on CD4+ T cells from blood, cultured in vitro. CDR3 residues: CASSLVGAYEQYF. DNA of the CDR3: TGTGCCAGCAGTTTAGTGGGGGCCTACGAGCAGTACTTC.